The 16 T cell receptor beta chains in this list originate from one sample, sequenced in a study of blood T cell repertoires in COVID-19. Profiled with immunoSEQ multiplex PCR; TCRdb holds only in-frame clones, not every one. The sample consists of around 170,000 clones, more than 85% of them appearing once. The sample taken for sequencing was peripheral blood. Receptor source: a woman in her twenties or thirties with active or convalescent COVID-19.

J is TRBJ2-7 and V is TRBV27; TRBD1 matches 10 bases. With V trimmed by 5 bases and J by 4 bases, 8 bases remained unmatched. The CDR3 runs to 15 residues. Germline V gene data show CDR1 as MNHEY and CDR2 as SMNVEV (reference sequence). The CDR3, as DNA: TGTGCCAGCAGTAGCTGGACAGGGGGGGTGTACGAGCAGTACTTC. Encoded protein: CASSSWTGGVYEQYF.

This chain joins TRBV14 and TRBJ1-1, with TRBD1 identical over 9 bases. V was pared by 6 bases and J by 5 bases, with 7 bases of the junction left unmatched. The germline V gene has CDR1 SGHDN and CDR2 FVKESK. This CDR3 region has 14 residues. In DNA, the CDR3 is TGTGCCAGCAGTGTTACAGGGGGCTGGACTGAAGCTTTCTTT. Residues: CASSVTGGWTEAFF.

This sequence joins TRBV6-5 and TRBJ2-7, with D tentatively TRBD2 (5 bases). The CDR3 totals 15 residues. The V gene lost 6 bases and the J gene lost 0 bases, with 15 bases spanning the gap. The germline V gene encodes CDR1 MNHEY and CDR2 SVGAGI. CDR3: CASSPSLGSSYEQYF. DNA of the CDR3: TGTGCCAGCAGCCCGAGTCTGGGGAGCTCCTACGAGCAGTACTTC.

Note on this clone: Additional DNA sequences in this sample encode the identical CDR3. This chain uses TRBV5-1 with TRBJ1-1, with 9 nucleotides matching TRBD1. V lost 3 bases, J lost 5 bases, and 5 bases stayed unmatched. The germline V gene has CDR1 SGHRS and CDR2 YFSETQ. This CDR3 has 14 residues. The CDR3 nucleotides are TGCGCCAGCAGCTCGGGACAGGGAAGGACTGAAGCTTTCTTT. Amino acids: CASSSGQGRTEAFF.

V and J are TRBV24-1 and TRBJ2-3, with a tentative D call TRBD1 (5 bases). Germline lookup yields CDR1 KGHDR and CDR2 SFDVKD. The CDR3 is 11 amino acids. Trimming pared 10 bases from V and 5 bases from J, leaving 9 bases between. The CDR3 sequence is CATRQGDTQYF. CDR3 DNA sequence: TGTGCCACGAGGCAGGGAGATACGCAGTATTTT.

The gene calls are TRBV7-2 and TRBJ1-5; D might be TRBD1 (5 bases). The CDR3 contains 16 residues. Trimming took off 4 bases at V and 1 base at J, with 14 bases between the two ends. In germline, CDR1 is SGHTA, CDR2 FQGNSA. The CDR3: CASSSHRGGSNQPQHF. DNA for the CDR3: TGTGCCAGCAGCTCCCATAGGGGTGGGAGCAATCAGCCCCAGCATTTT. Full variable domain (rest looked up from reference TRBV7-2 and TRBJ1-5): GAGVSQSPSNKVTEKGKDVELRCDPISGHTALYWYRQSLGQGLEFLIYFQGNSAPDKSGLPSDRFSAERTGGSVSTLTIQRTQQEDSAVYLCASSSHRGGSNQPQHFGDGTRLSIL.

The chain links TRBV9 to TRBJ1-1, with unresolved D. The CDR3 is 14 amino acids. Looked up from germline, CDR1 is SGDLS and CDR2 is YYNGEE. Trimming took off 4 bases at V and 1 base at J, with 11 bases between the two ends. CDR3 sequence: CASSYQTENTEAFF. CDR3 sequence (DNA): TGTGCCAGCAGCTACCAAACAGAGAACACTGAAGCTTTCTTT.

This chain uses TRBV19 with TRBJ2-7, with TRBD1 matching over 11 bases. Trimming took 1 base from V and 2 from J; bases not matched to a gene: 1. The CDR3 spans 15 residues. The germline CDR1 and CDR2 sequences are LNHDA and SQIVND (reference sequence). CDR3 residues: CASSIGTGGPYEQYF. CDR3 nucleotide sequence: TGTGCCAGTAGTATAGGGACAGGGGGCCCCTACGAGCAGTACTTC.

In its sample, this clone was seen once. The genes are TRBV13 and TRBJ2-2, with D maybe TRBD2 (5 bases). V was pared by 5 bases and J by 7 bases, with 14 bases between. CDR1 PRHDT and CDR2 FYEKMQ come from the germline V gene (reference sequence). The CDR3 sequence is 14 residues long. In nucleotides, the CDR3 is TGTGCCAGCAGCGTTAGGCGGAGCGGCGGGGAGCTGTTTTTT. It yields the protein CASSVRRSGGELFF.

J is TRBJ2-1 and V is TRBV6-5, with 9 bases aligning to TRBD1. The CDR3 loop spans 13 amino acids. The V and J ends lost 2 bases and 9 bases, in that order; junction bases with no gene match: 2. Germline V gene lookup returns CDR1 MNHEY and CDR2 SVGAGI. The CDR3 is CASSYATGGEQFF. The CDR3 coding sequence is TGTGCCAGCAGTTACGCGACAGGGGGTGAGCAGTTCTTC.

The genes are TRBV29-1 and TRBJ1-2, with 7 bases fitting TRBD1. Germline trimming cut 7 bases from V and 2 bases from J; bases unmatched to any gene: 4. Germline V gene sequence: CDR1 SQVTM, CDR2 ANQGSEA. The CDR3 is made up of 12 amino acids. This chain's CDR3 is CSAMGQNYGYTF. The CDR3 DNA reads TGCAGCGCCATGGGACAGAACTATGGCTACACCTTC.

This chain's CDR3 is CASSLVGTGLLYGYTF. CDR3 DNA sequence: TGTGCCAGCAGCTTAGTCGGGACAGGGTTGTTATACGGCTACACCTTC. The chain combines TRBV7-9 with TRBJ1-2, with TRBD1 matching 9 bases. This CDR3 is 16 amino acids long. V was clipped by 1 base and J by 8 bases; unmatched bases: 11. In germline, CDR1 is SEHNR, CDR2 FQNEAQ (reference sequence).

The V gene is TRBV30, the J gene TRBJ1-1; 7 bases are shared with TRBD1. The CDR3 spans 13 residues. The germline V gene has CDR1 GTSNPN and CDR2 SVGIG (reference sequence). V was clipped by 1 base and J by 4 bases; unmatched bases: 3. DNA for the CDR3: TGTGCCTGGAGTGGACAGGGATCCACTGAAGCTTTCTTT. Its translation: CAWSGQGSTEAFF.

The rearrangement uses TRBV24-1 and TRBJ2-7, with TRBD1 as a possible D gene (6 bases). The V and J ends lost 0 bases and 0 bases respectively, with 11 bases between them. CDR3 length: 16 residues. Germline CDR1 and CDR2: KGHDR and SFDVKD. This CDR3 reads CATSDLTGSSSYEQYF. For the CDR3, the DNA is TGTGCCACCAGTGATTTGACAGGGTCTAGCTCCTACGAGCAGTACTTC.

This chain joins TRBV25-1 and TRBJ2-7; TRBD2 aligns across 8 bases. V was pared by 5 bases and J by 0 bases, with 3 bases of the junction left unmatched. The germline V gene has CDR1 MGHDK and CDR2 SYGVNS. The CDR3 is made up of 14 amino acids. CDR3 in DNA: TGTGCCAGCAGTAAACTAGCGGACTCCTACGAGCAGTACTTC. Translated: CASSKLADSYEQYF.

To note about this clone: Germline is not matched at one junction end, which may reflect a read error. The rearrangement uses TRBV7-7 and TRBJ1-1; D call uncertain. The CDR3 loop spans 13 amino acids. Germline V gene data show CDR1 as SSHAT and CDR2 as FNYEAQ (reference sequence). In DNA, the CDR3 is TGTGCTAGCAGCTTATTGGGAGGCACTGAAGCTTTCTTT. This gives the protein CASSLLGGTEAFF. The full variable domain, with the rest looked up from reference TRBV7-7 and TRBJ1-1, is GAGVSQSPRYKVTKRGQDVTLRCDPISSHATLYWYQQALGQGPEFLTYFNYEAQPDKSGLPSDRFSAERPEGSISTLTIQRTEQRDSAMYRCASSLLGGTEAFFGQGTRLTVV.